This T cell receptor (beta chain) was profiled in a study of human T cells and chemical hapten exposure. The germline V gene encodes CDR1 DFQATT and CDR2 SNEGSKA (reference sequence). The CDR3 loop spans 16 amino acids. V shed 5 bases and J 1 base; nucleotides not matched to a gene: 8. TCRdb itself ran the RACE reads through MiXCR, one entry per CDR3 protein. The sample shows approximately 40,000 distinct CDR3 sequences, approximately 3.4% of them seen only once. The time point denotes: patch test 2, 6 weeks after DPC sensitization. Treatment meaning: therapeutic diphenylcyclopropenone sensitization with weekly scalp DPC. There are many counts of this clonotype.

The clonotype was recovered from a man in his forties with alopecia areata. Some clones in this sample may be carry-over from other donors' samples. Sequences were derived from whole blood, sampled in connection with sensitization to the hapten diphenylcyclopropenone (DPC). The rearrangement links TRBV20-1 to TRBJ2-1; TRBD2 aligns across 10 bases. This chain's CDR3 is CSAPTGTSVSYNEQFF. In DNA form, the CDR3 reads TGCAGTGCTCCAACCGGGACTAGCGTTTCCTACAATGAGCAGTTCTTC.